This T cell receptor (beta chain) appears in the sequencing data of a study of PD-1 blockade in classical Hodgkin lymphoma. The study, taken as a whole, reports: When nivolumab was started under 1 year after ASCT, patients were excluded.

Germline-derived CDR1 and CDR2 are LNHDA and SQIVND (reference sequence). Trimming at V came to 5 bases and at J to 6 bases, leaving 18 bases not matched to a gene. CDR3 length: 18 residues. A note on this clone: Its antigen remains unidentified.

TCRdb's table, derived via immunoSEQ multiplex PCR, lists solely in-frame clones and lacks some. Of 9,000 to 13,000 clones in the sample, roughly four fifths were seen once. The time point: cycle 4 day 1 (C4D1), after less than seven weeks of nivolumab. Autologous stem cell transplantation was followed by relapse in every patient, and brentuximab vedotin exposure varied. Purification of CD4+ T cells from thawed PBMCs was performed via magnetic negative selection. This TCR came from a human donor with classical Hodgkin lymphoma. This specimen consisted of CD4+ T cells from blood, obtained before the fourth cycle of nivolumab. The chain combines TRBV19 with TRBJ2-7, with TRBD1 matching over 11 bases. CDR3: CASSSGTGGSLLRGEQYF. CDR3 nucleotides: TGTGCCAGTAGTTCCGGGACAGGGGGATCCCTACTCCGGGGCGAGCAGTACTTC.